The source of this TCR beta chain is a study of cytomegalovirus exposure and HLA in healthy donors. Study results and caveats: The study reported that TCR beta sequences accurately predicted HLA-A and HLA-B alleles in most subjects.

Trimming removed 4 bases at V and 0 bases at J, with 6 bases between. This CDR3 comprises 13 residues. Germline values: CDR1 SQVTM, CDR2 ANQGSEA. To note about this clone: No antigen is known for it.

This PCR relied on a set of 60 Vbeta primers and 13 Jbeta primers. Profiling relied on immunoSEQ multiplex PCR, and the TCRdb table lists in-frame clones only, not all of them. This table holds around 190,000 clones, 79% found once. This clonotype was obtained from a woman aged 40 to 55 in good health and CMV-seronegative. The sample comprised PBMCs. V and J are TRBV29-1 and TRBJ2-2, with D possibly TRBD2 on 6 matching bases. The CDR3 is CSVGLANTGELFF. Here the CDR3 DNA reads TGCAGCGTTGGACTAGCGAACACCGGGGAGCTGTTTTTT.